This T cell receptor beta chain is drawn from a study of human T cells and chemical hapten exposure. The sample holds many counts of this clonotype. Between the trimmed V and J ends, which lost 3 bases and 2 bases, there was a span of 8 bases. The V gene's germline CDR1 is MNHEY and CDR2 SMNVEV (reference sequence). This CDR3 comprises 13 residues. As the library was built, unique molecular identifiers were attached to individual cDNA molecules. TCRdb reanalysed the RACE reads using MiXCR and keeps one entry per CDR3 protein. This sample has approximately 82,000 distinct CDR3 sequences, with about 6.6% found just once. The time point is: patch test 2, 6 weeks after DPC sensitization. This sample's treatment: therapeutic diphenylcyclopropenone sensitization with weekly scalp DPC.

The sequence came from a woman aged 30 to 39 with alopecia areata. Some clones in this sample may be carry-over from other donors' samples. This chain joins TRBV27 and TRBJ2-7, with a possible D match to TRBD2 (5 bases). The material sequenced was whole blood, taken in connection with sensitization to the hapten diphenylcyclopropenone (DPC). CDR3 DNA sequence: TGTGCCAGCAGTTTCGGACTCACCTACGAGCAGTACTTC. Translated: CASSFGLTYEQYF.